This TCR beta chain originates from a study of cytomegalovirus exposure and HLA in healthy donors (dated by TCRdb to 2016 to 2017). Regarding the complete study: According to an earlier analysis of 587 of the donors, about 179 million T cells yielded over 100 million unique TCR beta sequences and more than 250 Gb of sequence data. An early release that covered more than 550 HLA-typed donors contained approximately 300 gigabases of sequencing data and 80 million or so unique TCR sequences. Of the 350 to 400 genotyped donors, around 81% fell in the genetic ancestry cluster associated with self-reported Caucasian donors. The aim of the study was to test whether cataloging public T cell receptors could identify signatures of past pathogen exposure. Using immunosequencing, the study profiled T cell repertoires from 666 subjects and related those repertoires to cytomegalovirus serostatus. Besides the first cohort of around 670 subjects, a separate validation cohort made up of around 120 different subjects was used. High-throughput TCR immunosequencing, statistical association of individual TCRs with disease status, and machine learning were combined to predict cytomegalovirus infection status. A later analysis re-examined previously published TCR beta repertoires from more than 650 donors and added high-resolution HLA genotyping to investigate patterns of TCR occurrence. In the later analysis, no new phenotypic data were used to find candidate immune exposures; instead, reliance was placed on TCR beta sequences and their occurrence across donors. In an earlier analysis of roughly 540 of the donors, high-throughput TCR beta sequencing was used to judge whether each TCR beta V gene segment behaved as functional or pseudogenic. Donor age, sex, ethnicity and CMV serostatus were compiled together with the repertoire data. Genome-wide SNP genotypes for about 55% of the roughly 670 donors were used in a later genetic analysis, which treated that subset as a discovery cohort. Every repertoire in the discovery cohort had been generated on one and the same sequencing platform. HLA typing covered class I and class II loci at four-digit resolution. The number of typed donors differed by locus: about 629-630 for A, B, C, DRB1 and DQB1; some 540 for DQA1; around 580 for DPA1; and 400 to 480 for DPB1. Four to six DR-DQ haplotypes were handled as single units for association and clustering, since linkage in the cohort was strong. Among over 350 genotyped donors of the cohort, an average of around 240,000 unique TCR beta nucleotide sequences were sequenced per donor, around a sixth of them non-productive.

Receptor amplification or capture employed the immunoSEQ multiplex PCR assay. For the multiplex PCR, a mixture combining 60 forward primers for TCR Vbeta segments and 13 reverse primers for TCR Jbeta segments was used. A multiplex PCR assay on genomic DNA amplified the CDR3 region of rearranged TCR beta genes. Amplified TCR beta libraries were sequenced as 87-base-pair reads on the Illumina HiSeq System. The authors processed their data as follows. In a later analysis, tens of millions of unique TCR beta chains were counted across the 650 to 750 repertoires, and about 9.9 million of these chains were shared by at least two donors. To remove PCR and sequencing errors, raw reads were error-corrected and collapsed into unique sequences using a nearest-neighbor algorithm that merged closely related sequences. CDR3 sequences were aligned to IMGT reference sequences to assign V, D and J gene segments. For a sequence to be retained, at least a six-nucleotide match to both a V gene segment and a J gene segment was required. A rearrangement counted as productive if the CDR3 had no stop codons and remained in frame with V and J, and every other rearrangement counted as non-productive. CDR3 was defined according to IMGT convention as the region running from the second conserved V-encoded cysteine to the conserved J-encoded phenylalanine. In an earlier analysis of approximately 590 of the donors, sequences lacking an unambiguous match to a single V gene segment were excluded. In an earlier analysis of 587 of the donors, V segments were called functional above 56.7% productive rearrangements and were called segregating when the between-donor standard deviation exceeded 5%. A statistical classification framework was developed to diagnose cytomegalovirus status using the catalog of TCR beta chain sequences. In a later analysis, V and J genes were assigned by comparing TCR nucleotide sequences against IMGT/GENE-DB human TR gene sequences. A later analysis assigned CDR3 sequences and most-parsimonious VDJ recombination scenarios with the TCRdist pipeline. In a later analysis, each TCR beta chain was defined by its CDR3 amino acid sequence together with its V-gene family, and reads without a unique V-gene family were excluded. To address suspected cross-contamination and a sequencing artifact, a later analysis removed 550 to 750 highly shared, low-generation-probability nucleotide sequences. In a later analysis, a clonal expansion index for each public chain was calculated from normalized within-repertoire ranks of inferred template counts. A later analysis computed generation probabilities with a VDJ recombination model fitted to out-of-frame rearrangements, and checked the results against IGoR. Hypergeometric tests were used in a later analysis to score TCR-TCR, TCR-HLA and TCR-CMV co-occurrence, with a repertoire-size bias correction applied to the TCR pairs. In a later analysis, false discovery rates were estimated by permuting HLA or CMV assignments 20 times. A later analysis grouped co-occurring TCRs with DBSCAN, adding TCRdist sequence similarity when clustering within HLA-allele-positive subsets. For co-occurrence clustering, repertoires with fewer than 30,000 or more than 120,000 public chains were excluded, along with 5 or 6 repertoires with anomalous nucleotide sharing. Not all clones reach the TCRdb copy of this immuneACCESS table, which keeps in-frame sequences only. Checked studies attribute under half of the gap to unresolved V genes and leave the rest unexplained. V and J calls plus clone size are reproduced from that table; the DNA served to infer D and trimming. Within this sample are approximately 150,000 clones, with 80% of them counted one time only. The top ten clones comprise about 1.3% of the sample.

This clone was observed a single time. Its antigen is still unknown. The input lacks base qualities; no much larger clone sits a single base away. In total, around 600 healthy bone marrow donors made up the cohort. Cohort members were all nominally healthy when sampled, although unrecorded immune exposures were likely present. The donor tested CMV seronegative, placing the donor among the 350 or so seronegative members of the cohort. Every donor gave a peripheral blood sample, and the peripheral blood mononuclear cells from that sample were used for TCR beta sequencing. Genomic DNA was extracted from the blood cell samples with the Qiagen DNeasy Blood Extraction Kit. What the authors observed across the whole study: Linkage disequilibrium might explain the correlated functional status among segregating V segments, but an unknown experimental factor could not be ruled out. Several of the top co-occurrence clusters appeared to be linked to parvovirus B19, influenza, CMV and Epstein-Barr virus, according to a later analysis. Broadly in line with IMGT annotations, most TCR beta V segments showed up in productive rearrangements about 87% or about 30% of the time in an earlier analysis of around 550 of the donors. Some IMGT-functional V segments, including TRBV6-2 and TRBV6-3, could not be told apart with the 87-base-pair reads, so those segments were excluded. CMV serostatus was the only immune exposure information available for the cohort. When HLA alleles, especially DR and DQ, strongly co-occurred, TCR associations were difficult to assign to individual alleles. While some public TCRs were present in many individuals, most TCR sequences turned up only very rarely across donors. Because HLA typing was missing for some donors at each locus, association tests included only the typed subset. Because counts were too low, more than 15 rarely observed V segments, including chromosome 9 orphons, were left out of the earlier analysis of approximately 500 of the donors. In vitro tests confirmed that a few of the cytomegalovirus-associated TCR beta chains recognize cytomegalovirus antigens. Presence/absence analyses assumed roughly uniform sequencing depth across donors, an assumption that may not hold. A later analysis found that HLA-associated TCR beta chains were more clonally expanded and had lower generation probabilities than equally common non-associated chains. The study listed 170 or so TCR beta chains as associated with cytomegalovirus. At a false discovery rate of 0.05, a later analysis linked 16,951 TCR beta sequences to specific HLA alleles. Cytomegalovirus status was reported to be diagnosed by the classifier with high specificity and sensitivity in both the original and validation cohorts. In a later analysis, the rate of TCR association differed among HLA loci, with DRB1 alleles having the most associated TCRs and HLA-C alleles having the fewest. According to the authors, the approach could potentially be generalized to other disease states and immunological phenotypes. A cluster of highly shared sequence variants was judged likely to be a technical artifact of the sequencing pipeline. According to a later analysis, most CMV-associated TCR beta chains appeared to be HLA-restricted, and the HLA associations seemed to be driven largely by CMV exposure. According to a later genetic analysis, donors in an Asian-associated ancestry cluster had fewer N-insertions in productive TCRs than the approximately 630-donor mean. A further reported finding was that TCR beta sequences accurately predicted the HLA-A and HLA-B alleles for most subjects in the first cohort. In a later genetic analysis, a missense DCLRE1C variant was associated with V-gene and J-gene trimming of TCR beta chains, and the association was replicated in an independent cohort. This cohort had only TCR beta chains sequenced, and the lack of alpha or paired-chain data limited which features could be detected.

Reading from cysteine to phenylalanine, the CDR3 counts 15 amino acids. The retained sequence is limited to the CDR3, 45 bases, with the frame set at the first base. The germline V gene sets CDR1 to KGHSH and CDR2 to LQKENI. Trimming leaves V shorter by 2 bases and J shorter by 2 bases, with the junction holding 2 bases beyond the gene matches. The chain employs TRBV18 and TRBJ2-7; a stretch of 11 junction bases matches TRBD2. The sample comprised PBMCs. This clonotype originated in a man aged 25-45 years in good health and CMV-seronegative. The sequence in DNA is TGTGCCAGCTCACCAGCTAGCGGGGGGACCTACGAGCAGTACTTC. It encodes CASSPASGGTYEQYF.